These 2 T cell receptor beta chains came from one sample sequenced in a study of T cells in Graves' hyperthyroidism and ophthalmopathy. The CDR3 regions of TCR beta were amplified from RNA transcripts. TCR CDR3 regions were first amplified by RT-PCR with HTBI primers. Using its own MiXCR run on the multiplex PCR reads, TCRdb lists one record per CDR3 protein. The table has under 450,000 distinct CDR3 sequences, about a sixth seen once. Source material: blood. The receptors stem from a woman younger than 35 with Graves' hyperthyroidism.

The table lists this clonotype with a few counts. This chain connects TRBV4-1 to TRBJ2-1; 7 bases line up with TRBD2. With 1 base clipped from V and 14 bases from J, the junction kept 8 bases outside the gene matches. The CDR3 is 13 amino acids. Germline V gene sequence: CDR1 MGHRA, CDR2 YSYEKL. The CDR3 bases are TGCGCCAGCAGCCAAGGTATAGGACTAGATGAGTTCTTC. This gives the protein CASSQGIGLDEFF.

This clonotype was counted ten times or more. The chain uses TRBV7-8 and TRBJ1-6; D uncertain. This CDR3 is 16 amino acids long. Trimming left V 1 base short and J 3 bases short, with 10 bases between. CDR1 SGHVS and CDR2 FQNEAQ come from the germline V gene. The CDR3 DNA follows: TGTGCCAGCAGCTTAGGGCGGACCGACTATAATTCACCCCTCCACTTT. It encodes CASSLGRTDYNSPLHF.